This T cell receptor (beta chain) stems from a study of T cells after yellow fever vaccination. Whole-study results and caveats: Detected again after the booster were most primary-vaccination clones, at roughly 95% CD4 and 80% to 90% CD8.

UMIs were added to TCR cDNA along with a universal primer site when it was made by 5'RACE template switching. TCRdb used MiXCR to reprocess the 5' RACE reads, holding one entry per CDR3 protein. The repertoire holds a few hundred thousand distinct CDR3 sequences, with about 5.2% as singletons. About this clonotype itself: Its antigen is undetermined.

V was cut by 8 bases and J by 4 bases, with 9 bases left in between. This CDR3 is 13 amino acids long. Germline V gene sequence: CDR1 MRHNA, CDR2 SNTAGT. V and J are TRBV6-4 and TRBJ2-6; no clear D. Material: CD4+ T cells sorted from PBMCs, obtained on the day of the yellow fever booster vaccination. This TCR came from a young man who received the YFV17D yellow fever vaccine. The CDR3: CASVDDGANVLTF. DNA for the CDR3: TGTGCCAGCGTAGACGACGGGGCCAACGTCCTGACTTTC.